These T cell receptor beta chains were read from a single sample in a study of T cell changes during pregnancy in multiple sclerosis. Measured with immunoSEQ multiplex PCR; TCRdb has only the in-frame clones, and not every one. The table has around 41,000 clones, about 89% seen once. The sample here was CD4+ T cells from peripheral blood mononuclear cells, taken in the third trimester of pregnancy. Receptors were obtained from a female donor in good health, enrolled as a control in a pregnancy study. The CDR3 runs from the conserved cysteine through the conserved F or W. Fields, in order: clone size, V gene, D gene, CDR3 length, J gene, CDR3 DNA, CDR3 protein. D genes are given only for firm matches. Clone sizes are given selectively: once, few, many, or a class where the clone is expanded.

clone_size: -
v_call: TRBV28
d_call: -
cdr3_length: 12
j_call: TRBJ2-3
cdr3_nt: TGTGCCAGCAGTTTTTTCGTAGATACGCAGTATTTT
cdr3_aa: CASSFFVDTQYF

clone_size: -
v_call: TRBV6-6
d_call: -
cdr3_length: 11
j_call: TRBJ2-5
cdr3_nt: TGTGCCAGCAGTAACGGGGGTACCCAGTACTTC
cdr3_aa: CASSNGGTQYF

clone_size: -
v_call: TRBV2
d_call: TRBD1
cdr3_length: 15
j_call: TRBJ2-7
cdr3_nt: TGTGCCAGCAGTACCGACAGGGTCACCTCCTACGAGCAGTACTTC
cdr3_aa: CASSTDRVTSYEQYF

clone_size: once
v_call: TRBV5-6
d_call: -
cdr3_length: 16
j_call: TRBJ1-5
cdr3_nt: TGTGCCAGCAGAGCGATGGGGGCAGGGAAGTCTCAGCCCCAGCATTTT
cdr3_aa: CASRAMGAGKSQPQHF

clone_size: -
v_call: TRBV27
d_call: -
cdr3_length: 16
j_call: TRBJ2-7
cdr3_nt: TGTGCCAGCAGAAGGGAGGAGGGACTTCCGTCCTACGAGCAGTACTTC
cdr3_aa: CASRREEGLPSYEQYF

clone_size: -
v_call: TRBV5-6
d_call: -
cdr3_length: 15
j_call: TRBJ1-6
cdr3_nt: TGTGCCAGCAGCGGGCCGATTTCCTATAATTCACCCCTCCACTTT
cdr3_aa: CASSGPISYNSPLHF

clone_size: -
v_call: TRBV6-1
d_call: -
cdr3_length: 11
j_call: TRBJ2-7
cdr3_nt: TGTGCCAGCACGGGGTCCTACGAGCAGTACTTC
cdr3_aa: CASTGSYEQYF

clone_size: once
v_call: TRBV2
d_call: -
cdr3_length: 12
j_call: TRBJ2-5
cdr3_nt: TGTGCCAGCAGTAACAGTCAAGAGACCCAGTACTTC
cdr3_aa: CASSNSQETQYF

clone_size: -
v_call: TRBV5-3
d_call: TRBD1
cdr3_length: 17
j_call: TRBJ1-2
cdr3_nt: TGTGCCAGAAGCTTGGGGGGACAGGGGGCAGAAAACTATGGCTACACCTTC
cdr3_aa: CARSLGGQGAENYGYTF

clone_size: -
v_call: TRBV6-5
d_call: -
cdr3_length: 15
j_call: TRBJ1-2
cdr3_nt: TGTGCCAGCAGCCGGGAGGGGGTAGGAGACTATGGCTACACCTTC
cdr3_aa: CASSREGVGDYGYTF

clone_size: few
v_call: TRBV19
d_call: -
cdr3_length: 14
j_call: TRBJ1-5
cdr3_nt: TGTGCCAGTAGTATTGCGGGAAGGAATCAGCCCCAGCATTTT
cdr3_aa: CASSIAGRNQPQHF

clone_size: -
v_call: TRBV5-1
d_call: TRBD1
cdr3_length: 18
j_call: TRBJ2-2
cdr3_nt: TGCGCCAGCAGCTTGGATCTTCGGACAGGGACGAACACCGGGGAGCTGTTTTTT
cdr3_aa: CASSLDLRTGTNTGELFF

clone_size: -
v_call: TRBV7-3
d_call: TRBD2
cdr3_length: 16
j_call: TRBJ2-3
cdr3_nt: TGTGCCAGCAGCTTACCCAGACTAGCGGGGGTAGATACGCAGTATTTT
cdr3_aa: CASSLPRLAGVDTQYF

clone_size: once
v_call: TRBV28
d_call: TRBD2
cdr3_length: 17
j_call: TRBJ2-1
cdr3_nt: TGTGCCAGCACCCTGAGGGTAAGCGGGAGGGAACTGAATGAGCAGTTCTTC
cdr3_aa: CASTLRVSGRELNEQFF